The following is a T cell receptor beta chain sequence with its context. Its antigen is unknown. Per-nucleotide qualities are absent, and no much larger clonotype sits a single base away. This sample is part of a study of resident and recirculating memory T cells in vitiligo (dated by TCRdb to between 2017 and 2018). With respect to the entire study: For TCR beta sequencing, epidermis was obtained by shave biopsy from two lesional and two nonlesional sites, and PBMCs were also collected, from each of a few stable vitiligo patients. Without any cell sorting, samples were homogenized immediately before genomic DNA was extracted using the Qiagen DNeasy Blood & Tissue Kit. The human TCR beta sequencing tested whether specific clones in lesional vitiligo skin differed from clones in nonlesional skin and blood.

Vitiligo was considered stable when no change in lesions had been observed over the previous 6 months. To count as stable, patients also needed to show no confetti depigmentation, which is a clinical sign of active vitiligo. Any patient who had received treatment in the previous three months was excluded. PBMCs were isolated from heparinized blood by Ficoll density gradient centrifugation and were subsequently flash-frozen. The immunoSEQ hsTCRB kit was used to amplify TCR beta chains from genomic DNA. The immunoSEQ service ran the sequencing of the TCR beta libraries on an Illumina MiSeq instrument. Turning to the authors' computational methods: Repertoire data were analyzed using the immunoSEQ Analyzer. TCRdb's version of the immuneACCESS table is confined to in-frame rearrangements and falls short of the full clone set. An unresolved V gene accounts for under half of the shortfall where checked; the remainder is of unknown origin. V and J calls and clone size are copied from that table; D and trimming were computed from the DNA. Present in this sample are tens of thousands of clones, roughly 94% of which were seen just once. Of the sample, roughly 5% falls within the top ten clones.

General conclusions and limits of the study: Mechanistic studies in the future are needed to assess how much the detected T cell clones and the human Trm pools versus Tcm pools each contribute. TCR sequences were not conserved across biopsy sites or patients, suggesting that different T cell clones infiltrate different lesions, described as private specificity. No single dominant TCR clone was found, and clonality differed from one vitiligo lesion to another. Overlap and correlation analysis found no significant repertoire overlap between any two biopsies, even biopsies from the same patient, apart from each lesion compared with itself.

Taken from cysteine to phenylalanine, the CDR3 has 15 residues. Only the CDR3 region is kept as DNA, spanning 45 bases read in frame from base 1. V is pruned by 3 bases and J by 5 bases, leaving 7 bases of the junction without a gene match. Looking up the germline V gene yields CDR1 SGHRS and CDR2 YFSETQ. The TCR was taken from a male donor with vitiligo. Recombination joined TRBV5-1 with TRBJ2-5; TRBD1 matches 10 bases in the middle. Sequenced sample: blood. The sequenced DNA: TGCGCCAGCAGCTGGACAGGGGGGGTTCGGGAGACCCAGTACTTC. This codes for CASSWTGGVRETQYF.